This is a list of T cell receptor beta chains from one sample in a study of shared clonotypes between healthy human individuals. Generated by immunoSEQ multiplex PCR, the TCRdb table keeps only in-frame clones and is missing some. The data contain under 2,000,000 clones, roughly 94% of them singletons. Specimen: naive CD8+ T cells sorted from blood. Receptors originate from a man aged 18 to 35 in good health. Each CDR3 is given with its conserved first and last residue. Each record gives: J gene, V gene, D gene, CDR3 protein. A D gene is named only where the DNA matches it firmly.

J gene: TRBJ2-1; V gene: TRBV10-3; D gene: TRBD1; CDR3 protein: CAISELTGGKDNEQFF
J gene: TRBJ2-7; V gene: TRBV9; D gene: .; CDR3 protein: CASSLTGTPTYEQYF
J gene: TRBJ2-3; V gene: TRBV2; D gene: .; CDR3 protein: CASSAPSDTQYF
J gene: TRBJ2-7; V gene: TRBV7-2; D gene: TRBD2; CDR3 protein: CASSLGPFFASGALEQYF
J gene: TRBJ2-3; V gene: TRBV7-6; D gene: .; CDR3 protein: CASSLGGGPDTQYF
J gene: TRBJ1-6; V gene: TRBV7-9; D gene: .; CDR3 protein: CASSLVAASSYNSPLHF
J gene: TRBJ1-1; V gene: TRBV4-1; D gene: .; CDR3 protein: CASSHNRGVTEAFF
J gene: TRBJ1-4; V gene: TRBV11-2; D gene: .; CDR3 protein: CASSLGPFGADNEKLFF
J gene: TRBJ1-2; V gene: TRBV4-1; D gene: .; CDR3 protein: CASSQVVYYGYTF
J gene: TRBJ1-1; V gene: TRBV6-5; D gene: TRBD1; CDR3 protein: CASTSAGGNTEAFF
J gene: TRBJ2-3; V gene: TRBV30; D gene: .; CDR3 protein: CAWSVGWTDTQYF
J gene: TRBJ1-2; V gene: TRBV5-5; D gene: .; CDR3 protein: CASSLKGVRGYTF
J gene: TRBJ2-2; V gene: TRBV9; D gene: .; CDR3 protein: CASSVVTGELFF
J gene: TRBJ2-5; V gene: TRBV7-9; D gene: .; CDR3 protein: CASSQSGVQETQYF
J gene: TRBJ1-1; V gene: TRBV6-5; D gene: .; CDR3 protein: CASSYFQANTEAFF
J gene: TRBJ1-1; V gene: TRBV9; D gene: TRBD1; CDR3 protein: CASSLYRGGDTEAFF
J gene: TRBJ2-7; V gene: TRBV27; D gene: .; CDR3 protein: CASSFGGGPYEQYF
J gene: TRBJ2-6; V gene: TRBV7-9; D gene: .; CDR3 protein: CASSYPKGESGANVLTF
J gene: TRBJ1-5; V gene: TRBV6-6; D gene: .; CDR3 protein: CASSYTNNQPQHF
J gene: TRBJ2-5; V gene: TRBV6-5; D gene: TRBD1; CDR3 protein: CASRRTGEETQYF
J gene: TRBJ2-5; V gene: TRBV5-8; D gene: TRBD2; CDR3 protein: CASSNGLAGAQETQYF
J gene: TRBJ1-3; V gene: TRBV11-2; D gene: .; CDR3 protein: CASSSPGGNTIYF
J gene: TRBJ1-1; V gene: TRBV7-9; D gene: .; CDR3 protein: CASSWAQGANTEAFF
J gene: TRBJ2-3; V gene: TRBV28; D gene: .; CDR3 protein: CASSIDTAFTDTQYF
J gene: TRBJ1-1; V gene: TRBV20-1; D gene: .; CDR3 protein: CSAKVNTEAFF
J gene: TRBJ1-5; V gene: TRBV7-8; D gene: TRBD1; CDR3 protein: CASSLRGDRNQPQHF
J gene: TRBJ2-5; V gene: TRBV27; D gene: .; CDR3 protein: CASSLSSGLETQYF
J gene: TRBJ2-7; V gene: TRBV5-4; D gene: .; CDR3 protein: CASSRTQGLLGEQYF
J gene: TRBJ2-1; V gene: TRBV2; D gene: TRBD1; CDR3 protein: CASNPPGTGAYNEQFF
J gene: TRBJ2-7; V gene: TRBV7-9; D gene: TRBD1; CDR3 protein: CATEGGQGIYEQYF
J gene: TRBJ1-1; V gene: TRBV5-1; D gene: .; CDR3 protein: CASSLGPNTEAFF
J gene: TRBJ2-3; V gene: TRBV20-1; D gene: .; CDR3 protein: CSAAENSQYF
J gene: TRBJ2-5; V gene: TRBV7-6; D gene: TRBD2; CDR3 protein: CASSLVTSARETQYF
J gene: TRBJ2-7; V gene: TRBV13; D gene: .; CDR3 protein: CASSLGASGEQYF
J gene: TRBJ1-4; V gene: TRBV29-1; D gene: .; CDR3 protein: CSVVGKPYEKLFF
J gene: TRBJ2-3; V gene: TRBV28; D gene: .; CDR3 protein: CAIGTYFTDTQYF
J gene: .; V gene: TRBV29-1; D gene: TRBD1; CDR3 protein: CSVTTGTTYEQYF
J gene: TRBJ2-7; V gene: TRBV5-1; D gene: .; CDR3 protein: CASSLAGIGYEQYF
J gene: TRBJ1-5; V gene: TRBV30; D gene: .; CDR3 protein: CAWSGRVGRQPQHF
J gene: TRBJ2-7; V gene: TRBV19; D gene: TRBD1; CDR3 protein: CASSGGQGPSYEQYF
J gene: TRBJ1-2; V gene: TRBV9; D gene: .; CDR3 protein: CASSVDNAYGYTF
J gene: TRBJ1-3; V gene: TRBV7-2; D gene: .; CDR3 protein: CASSKGRGAGNTIYF
J gene: TRBJ2-5; V gene: TRBV7-7; D gene: .; CDR3 protein: CASSLGEIKTQYF
J gene: TRBJ2-1; V gene: TRBV10-2; D gene: .; CDR3 protein: CASRPGPSAGGQFF